A selection of T cell receptor beta chains follows, all from one sample in a study of post-analysis software for immune sequencing data. From the PCR reads, TCRdb called clonotypes with MiXCR, one entry per CDR3 protein. The profile shows around 710,000 distinct CDR3 sequences, around 45% of them singletons. What was sequenced was blood. Receptors were obtained from a girl aged 10-17 years with multiple sclerosis. CDR3s leave out the opening cysteine and the closing phenylalanine or tryptophan. A D gene is named only where the DNA matches it firmly. The size of a clone is reported for some rows only, either as once, few or many, or as a class for expanded clones.

TRBV4-3	-	few	TRBJ2-1	ASSQEYRPVGEQF
TRBV27	-	-	TRBJ2-4	ASSSGGGFGKNIQY
TRBV7-2	TRBD2	few	TRBJ2-5	ASSLSRGLAGEAQY
TRBV25-1	-	-	TRBJ1-2	ATSTEYGYT
TRBV7-8	TRBD1	-	-	ASSHRQGAYEQY
TRBV5-1	TRBD2	-	TRBJ2-7	ASSLGGTSGEYEQY
TRBV7-2	TRBD2	-	TRBJ2-1	ASSLAVGLADDNEQF
TRBV6-4	TRBD2	-	TRBJ2-1	ASSVLAGGPIEQF
TRBV6-2/TRBV6-3	-	-	TRBJ2-7	ASLKTGSYEQY
TRBV7-8	-	-	TRBJ1-1	ASSLGLGLNTEAF
TRBV15	-	-	TRBJ1-1	ATSRGGTALEAF
TRBV12-3/TRBV12-4	-	-	TRBJ2-3	ASSRPGQGADTQY
TRBV29-1	-	few	TRBJ2-4	SVGLGLAKNIQY
TRBV12-3/TRBV12-4	TRBD1	many	TRBJ1-1	ASSFPLQGTGGTEAF
TRBV20-1	TRBD2	-	TRBJ2-1	SVTGTTYNEQF
TRBV7-9	TRBD1	-	TRBJ2-4	ASSFTGGNAKNIQY
TRBV29-1	TRBD1	once	TRBJ2-1	SVGDRYNEQF
TRBV27	TRBD1	few	TRBJ2-1	ASSLTGVNEQF
TRBV7-2	TRBD2	-	TRBJ2-5	ASSVTLTSVMYQETQY
TRBV7-9	-	-	TRBJ2-5	ASSPRAKGGETQY
TRBV4-1	-	-	TRBJ1-4	ASSHSGLGEKLF
TRBV20-1	TRBD2	-	TRBJ2-3	SASQLAGYTDTQY
TRBV27	TRBD2	once	TRBJ2-7	ASSPLAGGNYEQY
TRBV10-3	-	-	TRBJ2-7	ATRRDYEQY
TRBV14	-	-	TRBJ1-2	ASSQVGGAYGYT
TRBV20-1	TRBD2	once	TRBJ2-5	SAVWGLAGSKF
TRBV29-1	-	once	TRBJ2-6	SVADPRRANVRT
TRBV7-2	-	-	TRBJ2-5	ASSLAAVTQY
TRBV27	-	few	TRBJ2-7	ASSLQTGYEQY
TRBV12-3/TRBV12-4	-	-	TRBJ1-1	ASIWQGMNTEAF
TRBV7-9	-	-	TRBJ1-1	ASSLGSGGTEAF
TRBV5-1	-	many	TRBJ2-5	ASSLGTQETQY
TRBV20-1	TRBD1	-	TRBJ2-3	SASGRQGLTDTQY
TRBV27	-	few	TRBJ1-1	ASSIDQGTEAF
TRBV15	-	-	TRBJ2-2	ATSWGLSLNTGELF
TRBV9	-	-	TRBJ1-2	ASSVARGTKDGYT
TRBV3-1	TRBD2	-	TRBJ2-1	VSSQVPLTSGRDNEQF
TRBV7-3	-	once	-	ASSMEGASEQY
TRBV27	-	-	TRBJ1-2	ASSSRGEGPANYGYT
TRBV12-3/TRBV12-4	TRBD1	-	TRBJ2-7	ASRRQGRSYEQY
TRBV4-3	-	-	-	ASSQDLVGLGETQY
TRBV5-1	TRBD2	-	TRBJ2-7	ASRNRSGSSYEQY
TRBV6-2/TRBV6-3	-	-	TRBJ1-2	ASSLQGAFFVGYT
TRBV7-9	TRBD1	few	TRBJ1-2	ASSHPTGAYNYGYT